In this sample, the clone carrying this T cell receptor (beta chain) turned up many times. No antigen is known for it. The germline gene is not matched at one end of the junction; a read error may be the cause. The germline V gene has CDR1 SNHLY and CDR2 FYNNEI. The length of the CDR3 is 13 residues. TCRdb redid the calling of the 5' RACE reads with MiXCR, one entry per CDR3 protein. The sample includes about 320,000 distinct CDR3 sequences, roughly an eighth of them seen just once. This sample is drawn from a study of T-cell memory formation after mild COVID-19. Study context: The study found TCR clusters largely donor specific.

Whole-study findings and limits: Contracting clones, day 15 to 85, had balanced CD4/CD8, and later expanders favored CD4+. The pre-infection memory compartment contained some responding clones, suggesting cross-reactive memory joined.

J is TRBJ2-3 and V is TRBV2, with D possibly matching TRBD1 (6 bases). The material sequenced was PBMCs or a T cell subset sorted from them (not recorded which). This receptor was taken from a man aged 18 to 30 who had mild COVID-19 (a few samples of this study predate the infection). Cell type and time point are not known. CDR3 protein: CASREGQTDTQYF. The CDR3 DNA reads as TGTGCCAGCAGGGAAGGACAGACAGATACGCAGTATTTT.